The present T cell receptor beta chain was sequenced within a study of CD8+ T cells in alopecia areata. Study as a whole: Scoring of treated patients' severity used the percentage of affected scalp area. Study-wide results and caveats: Patients showed less clear TCR sequence sharing than mice, possibly partly because of HLA diversity. While tofacitinib was given, many expanded lesional clones persisted in scalp and blood.

The treatment is: oral pan-JAK inhibitor, 5-10 mg twice daily. It was from PBMCs that CD4+ and CD8+ T cells were sorted. TCR sequencing used cDNA made by reverse transcription of extracted RNA. TCRdb's copy holds only in-frame clones and misses some; the assay was immunoSEQ multiplex PCR. The repertoire has fewer than 200,000 clones, under 60% of them found once; the top ten carry 10% to 15%. Of note for this clone: Its antigen is still unknown.

Trimming took off 3 bases at V and 1 base at J, with 14 bases between the two ends. Germline assignment: CDR1 SGHNT and CDR2 YYREEE (reference sequence). This CDR3 is built from 16 residues. The sequences come from CD8+ T cells sorted from blood, collected at week 24, from a patient treated with tofacitinib. The chain joins TRBV5-4 to TRBJ2-4, with TRBD2 as a possible D gene (7 bases). The receptor's source is a human donor with alopecia areata. This chain's CDR3 is CASSSPGEGAKNIQYF. CDR3 nucleotide sequence: TGTGCCAGCAGCTCACCAGGGGAGGGGGCCAAAAACATTCAGTACTTC.